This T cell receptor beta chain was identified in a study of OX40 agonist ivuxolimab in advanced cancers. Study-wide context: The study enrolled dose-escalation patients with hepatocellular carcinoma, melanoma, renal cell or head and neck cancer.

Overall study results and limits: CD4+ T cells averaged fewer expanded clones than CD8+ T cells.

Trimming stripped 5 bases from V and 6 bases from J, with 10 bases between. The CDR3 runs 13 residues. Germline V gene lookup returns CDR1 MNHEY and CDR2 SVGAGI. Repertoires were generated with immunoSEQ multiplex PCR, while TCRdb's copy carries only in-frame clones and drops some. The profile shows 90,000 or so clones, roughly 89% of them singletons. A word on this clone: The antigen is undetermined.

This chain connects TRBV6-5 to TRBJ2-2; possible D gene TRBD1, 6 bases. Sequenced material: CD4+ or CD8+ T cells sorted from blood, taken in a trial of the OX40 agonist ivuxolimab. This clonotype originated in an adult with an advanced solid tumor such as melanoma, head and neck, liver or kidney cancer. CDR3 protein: CASSLTGPGELFF. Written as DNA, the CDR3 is TGTGCCAGCAGTCTCACAGGGCCCGGGGAGCTGTTTTTT.